This entry lists 5 T cell receptor beta chains sequenced from one sample in a study of blood T cell repertoires in COVID-19. Data came from immunoSEQ multiplex PCR; TCRdb stores just in-frame clones and leaves some out. The repertoire has around 30,000 clones, around 87% of them found once; the top ten carry roughly 1.4%. The sample taken for sequencing was peripheral blood. These receptors were taken from a man aged 60-69 years with active COVID-19.

The chain has TRBV7-2 and TRBJ2-5, with D possibly matching TRBD1 (5 bases). Germline V CDR1 and CDR2: SGHTA, FQGNSA. CDR3 length: 14 residues. Trimming removed 2 bases at V and 2 bases at J, with 9 bases between. CDR3 loop: CASSLQAGQETQYF. CDR3 bases: TGTGCCAGCAGCTTACAGGCAGGGCAAGAGACCCAGTACTTC.

This clone was seen only a few times. This chain links TRBV10-1 with TRBJ1-5; perhaps TRBD1 as D (6 bases). This CDR3 is built from 17 residues. Trimming cost V 6 bases and J 3 bases, with 21 bases left between them. CDR1 WNHNN and CDR2 SYGVQD come from the germline V gene (reference sequence). CDR3 sequence: CASRDRTRGLVNQPQHF. The DNA of the CDR3 is TGCGCCAGCAGGGACCGGACCAGGGGCTTAGTCAATCAGCCCCAGCATTTT.

This clone was counted a few times. This rearrangement joins TRBV7-6 to TRBJ1-2; no reliable D call. This CDR3 comprises 13 residues. The germline V gene has CDR1 SGHVS and CDR2 FNYEAQ. Trimming cost V 5 bases and J 0 bases, with 7 bases left between them. The CDR3 loop reads CASSPLANYGYTF. The CDR3 coding sequence is TGTGCCAGCAGCCCGCTAGCTAACTATGGCTACACCTTC.

The CDR3 region is CASSVAPPDGIGSGNTIYF. The CDR3 nucleotides are TGTGCCAGCAGCGTAGCTCCCCCCGACGGGATCGGCTCTGGAAACACCATATATTTT. The chain links TRBV9 to TRBJ1-3; D call uncertain. The ends were cut back, 0 bases at V and 0 bases at J, with 19 bases in the middle. The V gene's germline CDR1 is SGDLS and CDR2 YYNGEE. This CDR3 contains 19 residues.

CDR3 loop: CASSQDWNRVFGYTF. CDR3 DNA sequence: TGCGCCAGCAGCCAAGATTGGAACAGGGTATTTGGCTACACCTTC. This rearrangement joins TRBV4-1 to TRBJ1-2; a weak D match, TRBD1 (6 bases). Germline CDR1 and CDR2: MGHRA and YSYEKL. The length of the CDR3 is 15 residues. V lost 0 bases to trimming and J lost 7 bases, with 15 bases between them.